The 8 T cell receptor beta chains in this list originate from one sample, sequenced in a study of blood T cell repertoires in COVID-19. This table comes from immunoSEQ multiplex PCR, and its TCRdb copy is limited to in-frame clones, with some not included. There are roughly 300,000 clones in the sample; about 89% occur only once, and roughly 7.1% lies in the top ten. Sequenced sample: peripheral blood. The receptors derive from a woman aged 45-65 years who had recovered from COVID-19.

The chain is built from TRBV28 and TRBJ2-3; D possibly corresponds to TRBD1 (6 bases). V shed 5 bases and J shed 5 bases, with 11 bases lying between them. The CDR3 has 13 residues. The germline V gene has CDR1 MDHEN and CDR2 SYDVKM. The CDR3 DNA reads TGTGCCAGCAGTAAAACAGGGCTAGATACGCAGTATTTT. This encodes CASSKTGLDTQYF.

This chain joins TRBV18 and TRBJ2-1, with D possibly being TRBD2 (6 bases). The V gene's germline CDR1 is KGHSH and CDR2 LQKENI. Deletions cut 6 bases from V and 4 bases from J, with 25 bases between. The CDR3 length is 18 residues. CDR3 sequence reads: CASSQGTTSPSSYNEQFF. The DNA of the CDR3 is TGTGCCAGCTCCCAGGGAACAACTAGCCCCTCTTCTTACAATGAGCAGTTCTTC.

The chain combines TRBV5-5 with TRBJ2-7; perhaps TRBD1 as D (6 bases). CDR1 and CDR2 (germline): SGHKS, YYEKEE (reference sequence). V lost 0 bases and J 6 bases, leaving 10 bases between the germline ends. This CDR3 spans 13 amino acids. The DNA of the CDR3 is TGTGCCAGCAGCTTGGTTTGGGGGCGCGAGCAGTACTTC. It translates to CASSLVWGREQYF. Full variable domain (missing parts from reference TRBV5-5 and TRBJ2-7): DAGVTQSPTHLIKTRGQQVTLRCSPISGHKSVSWYQQVLGQGPQFIFQYYEKEERGRGNFPDRFSARQFPNYSSELNVNALLLGDSALYLCASSLVWGREQYFGPGTRLTVT.

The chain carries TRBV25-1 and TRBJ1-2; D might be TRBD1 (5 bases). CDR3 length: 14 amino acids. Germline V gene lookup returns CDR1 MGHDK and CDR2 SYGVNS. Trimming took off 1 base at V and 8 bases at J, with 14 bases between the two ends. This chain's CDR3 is CASSESVQGGGYTF. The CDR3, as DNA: TGTGCCAGCAGTGAATCTGTCCAGGGCGGAGGCTACACCTTC.

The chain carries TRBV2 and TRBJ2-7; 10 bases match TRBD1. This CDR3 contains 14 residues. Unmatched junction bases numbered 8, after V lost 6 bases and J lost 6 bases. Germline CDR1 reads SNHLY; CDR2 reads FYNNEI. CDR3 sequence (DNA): TGTGCCAGCAGAGAGACAGGGGGCATAGGCGAGCAGTACTTC. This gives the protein CASRETGGIGEQYF.

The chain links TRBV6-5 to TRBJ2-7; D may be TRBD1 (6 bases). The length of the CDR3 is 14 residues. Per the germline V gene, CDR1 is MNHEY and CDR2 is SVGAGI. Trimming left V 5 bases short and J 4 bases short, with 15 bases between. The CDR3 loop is CASSQGQTAYEQYF. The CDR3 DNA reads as TGTGCCAGCAGTCAGGGGCAAACCGCGTACGAGCAGTACTTC.

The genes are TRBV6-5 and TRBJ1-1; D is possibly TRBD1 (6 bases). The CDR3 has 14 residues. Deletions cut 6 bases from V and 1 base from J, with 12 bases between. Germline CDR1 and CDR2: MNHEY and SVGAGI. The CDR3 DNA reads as TGTGCCAGCAGGCTGGACAGAGCGAACACTGAAGCTTTCTTT. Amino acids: CASRLDRANTEAFF.

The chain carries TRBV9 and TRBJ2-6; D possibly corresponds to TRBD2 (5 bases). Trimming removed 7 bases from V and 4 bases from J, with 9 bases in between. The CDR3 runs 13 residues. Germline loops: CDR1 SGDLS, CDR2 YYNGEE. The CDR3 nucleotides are TGTGCCAGCCGGGGAGTGGGGGCCAACGTCCTGACTTTC. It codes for CASRGVGANVLTF.